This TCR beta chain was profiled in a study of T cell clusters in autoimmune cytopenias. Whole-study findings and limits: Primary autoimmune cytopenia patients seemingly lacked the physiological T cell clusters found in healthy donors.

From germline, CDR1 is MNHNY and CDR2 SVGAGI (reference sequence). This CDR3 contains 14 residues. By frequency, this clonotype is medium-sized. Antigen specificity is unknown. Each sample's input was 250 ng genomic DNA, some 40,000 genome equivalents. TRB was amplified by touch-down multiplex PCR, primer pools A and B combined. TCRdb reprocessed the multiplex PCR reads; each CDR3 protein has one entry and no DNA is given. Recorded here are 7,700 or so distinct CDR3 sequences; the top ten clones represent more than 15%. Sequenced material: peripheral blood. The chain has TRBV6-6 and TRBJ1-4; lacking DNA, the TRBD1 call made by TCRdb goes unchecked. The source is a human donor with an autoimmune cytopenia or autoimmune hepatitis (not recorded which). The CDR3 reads CASSTLGTGGQLFF.